The present T cell receptor (beta chain) was sequenced within a study of CD8 T cells in Susac syndrome. The V and J ends lost 8 bases and 1 base respectively, with 12 bases between them. CDR3 size: 14 residues. CDR1 and CDR2 from the germline V gene are ENHRY and SYGVKD. Random hexamers served to reverse transcribe roughly 0.5 to 1 ug RNA. TCR beta CDR3 was amplified by immunoSEQ covering 54 Vbeta and 13 Jbeta. TCRdb recomputed calls from the immunoSEQ multiplex PCR reads with MiXCR, one row per CDR3 protein. The data hold some 140,000 distinct CDR3 sequences, with approximately 79% observed a single time. Negative isolation yielded CD8+ and CD4+ T cells; FACS enriched TEMRA cells.

The origin of this receptor is a human donor with multiple sclerosis. The sequencing sample was made of CD8+ T cells from PBMCs. The chain employs TRBV10-3 and TRBJ2-1; maybe TRBD2 (6 bases). DNA for the CDR3: TGTGCCATCGGAGGGTCAAGGTCCTACAATGAGCAGTTCTTC. Translation gives CAIGGSRSYNEQFF.